The next 8 T cell receptor beta chains were all read from a single sample in a study of blood T cell repertoires in COVID-19. Data came from immunoSEQ multiplex PCR; TCRdb stores just in-frame clones and leaves some out. Altogether under 200,000 clones are present, roughly 83% being singletons, with the ten largest covering 1.5%. Material: peripheral blood. These receptors all stem from a human donor in a cohort sampled during active COVID-19.

This sequence joins TRBV27 and TRBJ1-5; 7 nucleotides agree with TRBD1. The ends lost 5 bases at V and 1 base at J; junction bases unmatched: 5. Looked up from germline, CDR1 is MNHEY and CDR2 is SMNVEV (reference sequence). The CDR3 extends over 15 amino acids. CDR3 sequence: CASSPGQTSNQPQHF. For the CDR3, the DNA is TGTGCCAGCAGTCCGGGACAGACCAGCAATCAGCCCCAGCATTTT.

The CDR3 loop is CASSPHRDRGVTEAFF. The CDR3, as DNA: TGTGCCAGCAGTCCCCACCGGGACAGGGGAGTCACTGAAGCTTTCTTT. This chain links TRBV6-2 or TRBV6-3 with TRBJ1-1; 10 bases match TRBD1. Germline lookup yields CDR1 MNHEY and CDR2 SVGEGT. The J segment lost 4 bases and the V segment lost 5 bases, leaving 10 bases of the junction unmatched. The CDR3 is made up of 16 amino acids.

The rearrangement uses TRBV10-3 and TRBJ1-2, with TRBD1 as a possible D gene (5 bases). V was cut by 7 bases and J by 0 bases, with 6 bases left in between. The CDR3 is 12 amino acids. Germline-derived CDR1 and CDR2 are ENHRY and SYGVKD. Here the CDR3 reads CAITGPNYGYTF. The CDR3 bases are TGTGCCATCACAGGGCCTAACTATGGCTACACCTTC.

The chain is built from TRBV5-1 and TRBJ2-3; no clear D. V was cut by 6 bases and J by 0 bases, with 14 bases left in between. The CDR3 is 15 amino acids. The germline CDR1 and CDR2 sequences are SGHRS and YFSETQ. The CDR3 loop is CASKFTVSSTDTQYF. Here the CDR3 DNA reads TGCGCCAGCAAATTTACAGTGTCTAGCACAGATACGCAGTATTTT.

This clone was seen a few times. This sequence joins TRBV18 and TRBJ2-7, with D maybe TRBD1 (6 bases). Trimming left V 6 bases short and J 0 bases short, with 12 bases between. CDR1 is KGHSH and CDR2 is LQKENI in the germline V gene. CDR3 size: 14 residues. The CDR3 coding sequence is TGTGCCAGCTCCCCGACAGGACCCTCCTACGAGCAGTACTTC. It codes for CASSPTGPSYEQYF. Full variable domain (missing parts from reference TRBV18 and TRBJ2-7): NAGVMQNPRHLVRRRGQEARLRCSPMKGHSHVYWYRQLPEEGLKFMVYLQKENIIDESGMPKERFSAEFPKEGPSILRIQQVVRGDSAAYFCASSPTGPSYEQYFGPGTRLTVT.

V usage is TRBV18 and J usage is TRBJ2-7; 11 positions agree with TRBD1. Germline values: CDR1 KGHSH, CDR2 LQKENI. The trim removed 5 bases at V and 2 bases at J, leaving 11 bases unmatched. This CDR3 region has 17 residues. CDR3 sequence reads: CASSALSGTGGTYEQYF. The CDR3 nucleotides are TGTGCCAGCTCAGCGCTCTCCGGGACAGGGGGAACCTACGAGCAGTACTTC.

The chain combines TRBV9 with TRBJ2-6; D is unresolved. Per germline, CDR1 SGDLS and CDR2 YYNGEE. Trimming shortened V by 6 bases and J by 0 bases, and 10 bases separated the two germline ends. The CDR3 covers 15 residues. CDR3 bases: TGTGCCAGCACCCTTTTTAACTCTGGGGCCAACGTCCTGACTTTC. Encoded protein: CASTLFNSGANVLTF.

The chain links TRBV5-4 to TRBJ2-5, with TRBD2 identical over 7 bases. Germline CDR1 is SGHNT and CDR2 is YYREEE (reference sequence). The junction had 10 bases not matched to a gene; V was cut back by 3 bases and J by 5 bases. This CDR3 has 15 amino acids. The CDR3 region is CASSSPGSGRETQYF. As DNA, the CDR3 is TGTGCCAGCAGCTCCCCGGGATCCGGGAGGGAGACCCAGTACTTC.